One T cell receptor (beta chain) is described in this entry. Its antigen is unidentified. Germline trimming cut 8 bases from V and 7 bases from J; bases unmatched to any gene: 9. The CDR3 runs 15 residues. Germline CDR1 reads SNHLY; CDR2 reads FYNNEI. Using immunoSEQ multiplex PCR, the repertoire was profiled, and TCRdb retains in-frame clones only, with some absent. Altogether under 8,500 clones are present, about 61% being singletons, with the ten largest covering 20% to 25%. The record originates from a study of T cells in narcolepsy. Study-wide points: Blood of same and different patients, but not healthy controls, reportedly held recurring autoreactive clonotypes.

The sequenced sample was CD45RA- memory CD8+ T cells from PBMCs. V usage is TRBV2 and J usage is TRBJ1-6, with TRBD1 matching 9 bases. This TCR was sampled from a human donor with narcolepsy. In nucleotides, the CDR3 is TGTGCCAGCGGTTGGGCCGGACAGGGGAATTCACCCCTCCACTTT. It codes for CASGWAGQGNSPLHF.